This TCR beta chain was identified during a study of shared clonotypes between healthy human individuals. Study observations and caveats: The sharing of 4% to 5.5% of naive CD4 clonotypes was seen across a handful of donors.

Sequencing used immunoSEQ multiplex PCR; TCRdb keeps in-frame clones, though not all of them. The sample lists approximately 2,000,000 clones; around 92% were seen once. Comment on this clone: Antigen unknown.

This CDR3 region has 16 residues. Trimming took 2 bases from V and 1 from J, leaving 12 bases between them. Germline V gives CDR1 KGHSH, CDR2 LQKENI. The chain employs TRBV18 and TRBJ1-3, with D possibly being TRBD1 (5 bases). Sequenced: naive CD4+ T cells from PBMCs. Regarding subset: CD45RA+ positively selected. This receptor was identified in a man between 18 and 29 years old in good health. Some clones in this sample may be carry-over from other donors' samples. CDR3 residues: CASSPSPAGSGNTIYF. As DNA, the CDR3 is TGTGCCAGCTCACCATCGCCGGCAGGGTCTGGAAACACCATATATTTT. The whole variable domain, filled in from reference TRBV18 and TRBJ1-3, reads NAGVMQNPRHLVRRRGQEARLRCSPMKGHSHVYWYRQLPEEGLKFMVYLQKENIIDESGMPKERFSAEFPKEGPSILRIQQVVRGDSAAYFCASSPSPAGSGNTIYFGEGSWLTVV.